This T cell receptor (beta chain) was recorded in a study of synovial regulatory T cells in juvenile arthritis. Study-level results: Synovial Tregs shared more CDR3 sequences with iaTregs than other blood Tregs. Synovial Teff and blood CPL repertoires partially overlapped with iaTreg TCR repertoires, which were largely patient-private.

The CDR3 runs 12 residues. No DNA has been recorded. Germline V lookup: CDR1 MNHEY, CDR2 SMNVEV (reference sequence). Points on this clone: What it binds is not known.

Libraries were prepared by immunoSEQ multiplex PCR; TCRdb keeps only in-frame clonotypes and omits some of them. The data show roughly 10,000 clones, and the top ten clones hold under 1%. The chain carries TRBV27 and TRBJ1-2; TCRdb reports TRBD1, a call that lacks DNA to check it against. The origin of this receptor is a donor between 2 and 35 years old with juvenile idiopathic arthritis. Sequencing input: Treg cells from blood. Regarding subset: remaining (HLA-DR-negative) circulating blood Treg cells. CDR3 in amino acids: CATGDRVYGYTF.